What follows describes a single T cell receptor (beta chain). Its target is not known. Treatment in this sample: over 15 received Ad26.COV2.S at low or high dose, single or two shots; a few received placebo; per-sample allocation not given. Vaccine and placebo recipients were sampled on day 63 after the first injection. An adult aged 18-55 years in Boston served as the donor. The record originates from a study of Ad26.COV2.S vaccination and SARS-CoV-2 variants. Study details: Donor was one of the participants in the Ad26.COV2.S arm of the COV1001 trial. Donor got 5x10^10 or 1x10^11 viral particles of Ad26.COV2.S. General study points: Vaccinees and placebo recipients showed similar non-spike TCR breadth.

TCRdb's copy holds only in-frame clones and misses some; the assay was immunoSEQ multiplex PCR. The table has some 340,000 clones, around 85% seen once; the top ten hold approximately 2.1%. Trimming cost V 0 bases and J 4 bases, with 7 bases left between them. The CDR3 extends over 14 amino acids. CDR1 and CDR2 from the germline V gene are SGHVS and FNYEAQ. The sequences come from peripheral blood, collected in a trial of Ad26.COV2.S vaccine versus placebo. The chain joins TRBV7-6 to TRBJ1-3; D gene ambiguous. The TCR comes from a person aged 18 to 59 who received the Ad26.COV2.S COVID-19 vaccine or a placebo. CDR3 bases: TGTGCCAGCAGCTTAGCCCCCCGAGGAAACACCATATATTTT. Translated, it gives CASSLAPRGNTIYF.